The 27 T cell receptor beta chains below come from one sample, sequenced in a study of shared clonotypes between healthy human individuals. The data were produced by immunoSEQ multiplex PCR, yet TCRdb's version contains in-frame clones alone and is incomplete. The repertoire holds millions of clones, with roughly nine tenths as singletons. The source material was naive CD4+ T cells sorted from blood. The subset denotes: CD45RA+ positively selected. The source of these receptors is a man in his late teens or twenties in good health.

This clone was seen more than once but under ten times. CDR3 sequence: CASNTPTGGNQPQHF. The DNA of the CDR3 is TGTGCCAGCAACACTCCCACGGGGGGCAATCAGCCCCAGCATTTT. The chain carries TRBV28 and TRBJ1-5, with D maybe TRBD1 (5 bases). The V end was cut by 7 bases, the J end by 2 bases, with 15 bases between. The CDR3 totals 15 residues. CDR1 is MDHEN, CDR2 SYDVKM, per germline.

The J gene is TRBJ2-7, the V gene TRBV7-9; weak D call: TRBD2 (6 bases). The length of the CDR3 is 15 residues. Germline V gene sequence: CDR1 SEHNR, CDR2 FQNEAQ (reference sequence). V was trimmed by 2 bases and J by 3 bases, leaving 14 bases between them. The CDR3 region has the DNA TGTGCCAGCAGCTTACCGAATGCGGGACGCTACGAGCAGTACTTC. Amino acid sequence: CASSLPNAGRYEQYF.

The rearrangement joins TRBV7-9 to TRBJ2-5; D ambiguous. The V and J ends lost 4 bases and 2 bases respectively, with 11 bases between them. The V gene's germline CDR1 is SEHNR and CDR2 FQNEAQ (reference sequence). This CDR3 comprises 14 residues. CDR3 region: CASSSYMLQETQYF. DNA for the CDR3: TGTGCCAGCAGCTCTTATATGCTTCAAGAGACCCAGTACTTC.

The gene calls are TRBV27 and TRBJ1-4, with 10 positions matching TRBD1. V dropped 6 bases and J dropped 8; count of bases not matched to a gene: 9. CDR3 size: 15 residues. Germline V lookup: CDR1 MNHEY, CDR2 SMNVEV (reference sequence). This chain's CDR3 is CASSDSGTGVEKLFF. The DNA of the CDR3 is TGTGCCAGCAGCGATTCCGGGACAGGGGTAGAAAAACTGTTTTTT.

The rearrangement uses TRBV30 and TRBJ2-7; maybe TRBD2 (6 bases). Looked up from germline, CDR1 is GTSNPN and CDR2 is SVGIG (reference sequence). Trimming took off 3 bases at V and 0 bases at J, with 9 bases between the two ends. The CDR3 consists of 13 residues. CDR3 region: CAWSPGSSYEQYF. The CDR3 DNA reads as TGTGCCTGGAGCCCCGGGAGCTCCTACGAGCAGTACTTC.

This clone was recorded once. The chain combines TRBV18 with TRBJ2-3; 10 positions match TRBD2. CDR3 size: 19 residues. CDR1 and CDR2 (germline): KGHSH, LQKENI. Trimming at V came to 3 bases and at J to 4 bases, leaving 16 bases not matched to a gene. The CDR3 region is CASSPPVGGPSGSSDTQYF. The CDR3 DNA reads TGTGCCAGCTCACCCCCTGTGGGGGGACCTAGCGGGAGTTCAGATACGCAGTATTTT. The whole variable domain, filled in from reference TRBV18 and TRBJ2-3, reads NAGVMQNPRHLVRRRGQEARLRCSPMKGHSHVYWYRQLPEEGLKFMVYLQKENIIDESGMPKERFSAEFPKEGPSILRIQQVVRGDSAAYFCASSPPVGGPSGSSDTQYFGPGTRLTVL.

The V and J genes are TRBV28 and TRBJ2-1, with 10 bases fitting TRBD1. The CDR3 runs 14 residues. V lost 8 bases to trimming and J lost 8 bases; unmatched junction nucleotides: 9. The germline V gene encodes CDR1 MDHEN and CDR2 SYDVKM. CDR3 in DNA: TGTGCCAGCCAACGGGACAGGGGTATCCATGAGCAGTTCTTC. It is translated as CASQRDRGIHEQFF.

The rearrangement links TRBV28 to TRBJ2-7; 7 bases are a match to TRBD1. CDR1 MDHEN and CDR2 SYDVKM come from the germline V gene. The junction had 6 bases not matched to a gene; V was cut back by 7 bases and J by 3 bases. This CDR3 comprises 13 residues. In nucleotides, the CDR3 is TGTGCCAGCACCAAAGCAGGGGGCTACGAGCAGTACTTC. The encoded protein is CASTKAGGYEQYF.

The V gene is TRBV2, the J gene TRBJ1-4; D uncertain. The CDR3 loop spans 13 amino acids. Trimming shortened V by 4 bases and J by 6 bases, and 9 bases separated the two germline ends. Looked up from germline, CDR1 is SNHLY and CDR2 is FYNNEI. In nucleotides, the CDR3 is TGTGCCAGCAGTGCTATATCCTATGAAAAACTGTTTTTT. Amino acids: CASSAISYEKLFF. Full variable domain (remainder filled in from reference TRBV2 and TRBJ1-4): EPEVTQTPSHQVTQMGQEVILRCVPISNHLYFYWYRQILGQKVEFLVSFYNNEISEKSEIFDDQFSVERPDGSNFTLKIRSTKLEDSAMYFCASSAISYEKLFFGSGTQLSVL.

The chain couples TRBV5-4 to TRBJ2-5, with 10 bases identical to TRBD2. Germline V gene data show CDR1 as SGHNT and CDR2 as YYREEE (reference sequence). This CDR3 has 13 residues. Trimming at V came to 5 bases and at J to 5 bases, leaving 3 bases not matched to a gene. DNA of the CDR3: TGTGCCAGCAGGGGAGCGGGAGGGGAGACCCAGTACTTC. This translates into CASRGAGGETQYF.

Note on this clone: Other DNA sequences in this specimen translate into the identical CDR3. The J gene is TRBJ1-6, the V gene TRBV9, with D perhaps matching TRBD1 (6 bases). V was cut by 0 bases and J by 7 bases, with 8 bases left in between. The CDR3 runs 14 residues. Germline V gene lookup returns CDR1 SGDLS and CDR2 YYNGEE. The DNA of the CDR3 is TGTGCCAGCAGCGTAGGTCAGGGGAATTCACCCCTCCACTTT. Translating it yields CASSVGQGNSPLHF.

V usage is TRBV28 and J usage is TRBJ2-4; possible D gene TRBD2, 6 bases. V was cut by 4 bases and J by 4 bases, with 17 bases left in between. The CDR3 extends over 16 amino acids. Germline loops: CDR1 MDHEN, CDR2 SYDVKM. The CDR3 protein is CASSSPLGGVKNIQYF. The CDR3 nucleotides read TGTGCCAGCAGTTCCCCTCTCGGCGGGGTGAAAAACATTCAGTACTTC.

The gene calls are TRBV5-4 and TRBJ2-5; 9 bases fit TRBD1. V was pared by 2 bases and J by 4 bases, with 6 bases of the junction left unmatched. The CDR3 length is 15 residues. Germline loops: CDR1 SGHNT, CDR2 YYREEE (reference sequence). The CDR3 loop reads CASSFETGGRETQYF. The CDR3 DNA reads TGTGCCAGCAGCTTTGAGACAGGGGGACGAGAGACCCAGTACTTC.

The chain links TRBV6-6 to TRBJ1-2, with D possibly matching TRBD1 (5 bases). Trimming cost V 5 bases and J 8 bases, with 12 bases left between them. The CDR3 covers 12 residues. Germline V gene sequence: CDR1 MNHNY, CDR2 SVGAGI (reference sequence). For the CDR3, the DNA is TGTGCCAGCAGTCGGGGGGGTAGCGGCTACACCTTC. Protein sequence: CASSRGGSGYTF.

The chain couples TRBV7-9 to TRBJ1-1, with TRBD1 identical over 7 bases. The trim removed 1 base at V and 7 bases at J, leaving 3 bases unmatched. This CDR3 is built from 13 residues. The germline V gene encodes CDR1 SEHNR and CDR2 FQNEAQ (reference sequence). CDR3 nucleotides: TGTGCCAGCAGCTTAGTGCGGGACAGTGAAGCTTTCTTT. This encodes CASSLVRDSEAFF.

The chain recombines TRBV7-2 with TRBJ2-7; D possibly corresponds to TRBD1 (6 bases). Per the germline V gene, CDR1 is SGHTA and CDR2 is FQGNSA. V was cut by 7 bases and J by 3 bases, with 13 bases left in between. This CDR3 region has 13 residues. The CDR3 spells CASTRGLIYEQYF. The DNA for the CDR3 is TGTGCCAGCACCAGGGGCCTAATCTACGAGCAGTACTTC.

This rearrangement joins TRBV5-5 to TRBJ1-2, with unresolved D. Germline V gene data show CDR1 as SGHKS and CDR2 as YYEKEE (reference sequence). The CDR3 contains 15 residues. V was pared by 4 bases and J by 4 bases, with 17 bases between. DNA for the CDR3: TGTGCCAGCAGCCCGGCAGTAGGACCTAGCTATGGCTACACCTTC. Residues: CASSPAVGPSYGYTF.

This chain joins TRBV27 and TRBJ2-7; D is tentatively TRBD1 or TRBD2 (6 bases each). Per the germline V gene, CDR1 is MNHEY and CDR2 is SMNVEV (reference sequence). Trimming stripped 10 bases from V and 5 bases from J, with 18 bases between. The CDR3 length is 13 residues. The CDR3, as DNA: TGTGCCACCCGGAGGGGGGTGTGGAACGAGCAGTACTTC. Its translation is CATRRGVWNEQYF.

This chain joins TRBV30 and TRBJ2-7; no reliable D call. There are 11 residues in the CDR3. Germline CDR1 is GTSNPN and CDR2 is SVGIG (reference sequence). Deletions cut 2 bases from V and 4 bases from J, with 6 bases between. The CDR3 DNA follows: TGTGCCTGGAGTATTGAGTACGAGCAGTACTTC. Amino acids: CAWSIEYEQYF.

The chain recombines TRBV4-2 with TRBJ1-4; D remains unclear. V lost 7 bases, J lost 0 bases, and 15 bases lay in between. The CDR3 is 16 residues long. From germline, CDR1 is LGHNA and CDR2 YNFKEQ. The CDR3 nucleotides read TGTGCCAGCACCATCAACGCGGTTGCAACTAATGAAAAACTGTTTTTT. Translating it yields CASTINAVATNEKLFF.

A remark on this clone: The same CDR3 arises from other DNA sequences in this sample as well. The chain carries TRBV5-1 and TRBJ2-2, with 7 bases fitting TRBD1. This CDR3 comprises 15 residues. With V trimmed by 2 bases and J by 3 bases, 4 bases remained unmatched. Germline-derived CDR1 and CDR2 are SGHRS and YFSETQ. CDR3 sequence (DNA): TGCGCCAGCAGCTTACCAGGGGGTGACACCGGGGAGCTGTTTTTT. This gives the protein CASSLPGGDTGELFF.

The chain is built from TRBV5-1 and TRBJ2-1; 7 nucleotides align to TRBD1. The ends lost 4 bases at V and 2 bases at J; junction bases unmatched: 6. In germline, CDR1 is SGHRS, CDR2 YFSETQ. The CDR3 is 15 amino acids. The CDR3 nucleotides are TGCGCCAGCAGCCCGACAGGGACCCCCTACAATGAGCAGTTCTTC. The encoded protein is CASSPTGTPYNEQFF.

V is TRBV14 and J is TRBJ1-3, with D unclear. CDR3 size: 14 residues. Germline V gene data show CDR1 as SGHDN and CDR2 as FVKESK. V was shortened by 3 bases and J by 2 bases, with 8 bases between the two germline ends. CDR3 region: CASSHLAAGNTIYF. CDR3 bases: TGTGCCAGCAGCCATCTCGCAGCTGGAAACACCATATATTTT.

On this clone itself: Other DNA sequences from this sample encode an identical CDR3 as well. The chain employs TRBV7-2 and TRBJ2-7; D unclear. Trimming took 1 base from V and 1 from J, leaving 8 bases between them. Germline V gene sequence: CDR1 SGHTA, CDR2 FQGNSA. The length of the CDR3 is 14 residues. Written as DNA, the CDR3 is TGTGCCAGCAGCTTAGGGGCCGGTTCCTACGAGCAGTACTTC. As protein: CASSLGAGSYEQYF.

Remarks on this clone: The same CDR3 can be traced to other DNA sequences in this sample. This chain connects TRBV10-3 to TRBJ1-1, with D hard to call. Trimming removed 0 bases at V and 0 bases at J, with 8 bases between. This CDR3 spans 15 amino acids. Per the germline V gene, CDR1 is ENHRY and CDR2 is SYGVKD. The CDR3 coding sequence is TGTGCCATCAGTGAGTCCACGGCTATGAACACTGAAGCTTTCTTT. Translation gives CAISESTAMNTEAFF.

As to this clone: An end of the junction does not agree with germline; a read error may underlie this. The J gene is TRBJ1-6, the V gene TRBV7-2; tentatively, D is TRBD1 (5 bases). Germline values: CDR1 SGHTA, CDR2 FQGNSA. There are 12 residues in the CDR3. The CDR3 sequence is CASSLGGDLVDF. The CDR3 DNA is TGTGCCAGCAGCTTAGGCGGGGACCTCGTCGACTTT.

As for this clone: Within the sample, other DNA sequences also encode this same CDR3. The chain has TRBV29-1 and TRBJ1-1, with D maybe TRBD1 (5 bases). There are 14 residues in the CDR3. In germline, CDR1 is SQVTM, CDR2 ANQGSEA. Trimming cost V 3 bases and J 1 base, with 12 bases left between them. This CDR3 is CSVDTGTANTEAFF. The CDR3 DNA is TGCAGCGTTGACACCGGGACGGCGAACACTGAAGCTTTCTTT.